The present TCR beta chain was sequenced within a study of blood T cells in healthy people across ages. With a J-beta primer mix and a sample-barcoded 5' primer, a second PCR ran 7 to 11 cycles. TCRdb re-derived calls from the 5' RACE reads in MiXCR, one entry per CDR3 protein. The sample contains around 790,000 distinct CDR3 sequences, roughly 44% of which appear only once. Trimming cost V 5 bases and J 3 bases, with 14 bases left between them. CDR3 length: 14 amino acids. From germline, CDR1 is MNHEY and CDR2 SVGEGT. Sample: blood. The source is a man aged 60-69 years in good health. V is TRBV6-2 or TRBV6-3 and J is TRBJ2-7; D not certain. This chain's CDR3 is CASSPSGSLYEQYF. The CDR3 DNA reads as TGTGCCAGCAGTCCCTCGGGTAGTCTCTACGAGCAGTACTTC.